This is a list of T cell receptor beta chains from one sample in a study of T-cell reconstitution after alpha-beta-depleted transplantation in children. TCRdb re-called the PCR reads with MiXCR, one entry per CDR3 protein. The sample shows about 600,000 distinct CDR3 sequences, about an eighth of them seen only once. The source was PBMCs, mostly from graft donor cells, collected 360 days after TCRalphabeta/CD19-depleted stem cell transplant. Receptor source: a male patient younger than 18 who had a stem cell transplant for acute myeloid leukemia, so the T cells may come from the graft donor. Both conserved end residues are part of each CDR3. The D gene is left open where the match is weak. A row's size may be missing; if present it is once, few, many or a size class.

j_call d_call v_call clone_size cdr3_aa cdr3_nt
TRBJ2-7 TRBD2 TRBV28 . CASSLASLAGGLDEQYF TGTGCCAGCAGTTTAGCGTCACTAGCGGGAGGTTTGGACGAGCAGTACTTC
TRBJ1-4 TRBD1 TRBV12-3/TRBV12-4 few CASSLKQGVSNEKLFF TGTGCCAGCAGTTTAAAGCAGGGGGTGTCTAATGAAAAACTGTTTTTT
TRBJ2-2 TRBD1 TRBV9 many CASSAGQLNTGELFF TGTGCCAGCAGCGCGGGACAGCTGAACACCGGGGAGCTGTTTTTT
TRBJ2-5 . TRBV24-1 many CATSDLINQETQYF TGTGCCACCAGTGATTTGATAAACCAAGAGACCCAGTACTTC
TRBJ2-3 TRBD2 TRBV15 . CATRGLAESGDTQYF TGTGCCACCAGGGGACTAGCAGAATCAGGAGATACGCAGTATTTT
TRBJ1-2 . TRBV29-1 few CSVDPGNYGYTF TGCAGCGTTGATCCGGGAAACTATGGCTACACCTTC
TRBJ2-1 TRBD2 TRBV5-6 once CASSLDRTSGYSYNEQFF TGTGCCAGCAGCTTGGACAGGACTAGCGGTTATTCCTACAATGAGCAGTTCTTC
TRBJ2-7 TRBD1 TRBV12-3/TRBV12-4 . CASSLRTGVVGEQYF TGTGCCAGCAGTTTGCGGACAGGGGTGGTAGGCGAGCAGTACTTC
TRBJ2-2 . TRBV7-2 few CASSLAVVTRGGELFF TGTGCCAGCAGCTTAGCGGTTGTCACCCGGGGAGGGGAGCTGTTTTTT
TRBJ2-5 TRBD2 TRBV5-1 . CASSLYFPPGLADQLQETQYF TGCGCCAGCAGCTTGTATTTTCCCCCGGGACTAGCGGATCAATTACAAGAGACCCAGTACTTC
TRBJ2-3 TRBD2 TRBV6-5 few CASSFIAGVTDTQYF TGTGCCAGCAGTTTCATAGCGGGAGTAACAGATACGCAGTATTTT